This T cell receptor beta chain was documented in a study of regulatory T cells in long-lasting Graves disease. The CDR3 extends over 16 amino acids. V lost 1 base and J lost 5; bases outside the gene matches: 8. Germline V gene data show CDR1 as DFQATT and CDR2 as SNEGSKA (reference sequence). The authors built TCR beta libraries using iRepertoire HTBI primers and Arm-PCR of CDR3 regions. TCRdb recomputed calls from the multiplex PCR reads with MiXCR, one row per CDR3 protein. The sample has 400,000 or so distinct CDR3 sequences; about 20% are singletons. Time point: persistent/refractory GD, antithyroid drugs over 5 years with positive TRAb. RNA isolated from PBMCs was used to make the TCR library.

This sequence was found in a female donor with Graves disease. The chain recombines TRBV20-1 with TRBJ1-6; 7 bases are a match to TRBD1. The sequences come from peripheral blood mononuclear cells (PBMCs), collected when the disease was refractory, from a patient treated with antithyroid drugs. CDR3 loop: CSARATGVVHNSPLHF. The CDR3 coding sequence is TGCAGTGCTAGAGCTACAGGGGTGGTCCATAATTCACCCCTCCACTTT.